One and the same sample provided the 4 T cell receptor beta chains below, sequenced in a study of blood T cell repertoires in COVID-19. Libraries were prepared by immunoSEQ multiplex PCR; TCRdb keeps only in-frame clonotypes and omits some of them. This sample carries about 160,000 clones, roughly 90% of them seen once, and the ten largest clones take 6.5% to 8.5%. The sequenced material came from PBMCs or T cells enriched from blood (not recorded which). Every receptor here comes from a woman in her 50s who had recovered from COVID-19.

The rearrangement links TRBV30 to TRBJ1-6; D not resolved. This CDR3 contains 14 residues. V was trimmed by 4 bases and J by 5 bases, leaving 12 bases between them. The germline CDR1 and CDR2 sequences are GTSNPN and SVGIG (reference sequence). The CDR3 protein is CAWKSGPDNSPLHF. CDR3 bases: TGTGCCTGGAAGTCAGGTCCAGATAATTCACCCCTCCACTTT.

This rearrangement joins TRBV2 to TRBJ1-1; D not certain. The CDR3 contains 13 residues. The V end lost 4 bases, the J end lost 0 bases, and 6 bases lay between the germline ends. Germline V gives CDR1 SNHLY, CDR2 FYNNEI. CDR3 protein: CASSVKLNTEAFF. CDR3 nucleotide sequence: TGTGCCAGCAGTGTTAAATTGAACACTGAAGCTTTCTTT.

The V and J genes are TRBV6-5 and TRBJ2-1, with 10 bases matching TRBD2. CDR1 and CDR2 (germline): MNHEY, SVGAGI. The V and J ends lost 0 bases and 7 bases, in that order; junction bases with no gene match: 6. The CDR3 has 16 amino acids. Here the CDR3 reads CASSYSERGGRNEQFF. The CDR3, as DNA: TGTGCCAGCAGTTACTCGGAGCGGGGGGGCAGAAATGAGCAGTTCTTC.

The chain combines TRBV2 with TRBJ1-1, with no clear D. The V end was cut by 10 bases, the J end by 0 bases, with 12 bases between. In germline, CDR1 is SNHLY, CDR2 FYNNEI. CDR3 length: 13 amino acids. The chain's CDR3 is CANKRVMNTEAFF. CDR3 bases: TGTGCCAACAAGAGGGTCATGAACACTGAAGCTTTCTTT.